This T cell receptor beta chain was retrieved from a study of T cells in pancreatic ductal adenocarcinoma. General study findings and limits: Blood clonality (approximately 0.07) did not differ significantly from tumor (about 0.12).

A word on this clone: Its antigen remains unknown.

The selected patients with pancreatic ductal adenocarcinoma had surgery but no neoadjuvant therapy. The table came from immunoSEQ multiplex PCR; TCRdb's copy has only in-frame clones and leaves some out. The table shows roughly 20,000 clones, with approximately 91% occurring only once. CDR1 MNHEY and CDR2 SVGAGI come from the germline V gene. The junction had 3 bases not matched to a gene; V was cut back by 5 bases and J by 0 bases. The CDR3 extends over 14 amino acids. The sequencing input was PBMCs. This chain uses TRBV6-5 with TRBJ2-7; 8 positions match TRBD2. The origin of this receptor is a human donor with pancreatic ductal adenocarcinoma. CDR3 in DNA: TGTGCCAGCAGTATAGCGGGGTACTCCTACGAGCAGTACTTC. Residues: CASSIAGYSYEQYF.